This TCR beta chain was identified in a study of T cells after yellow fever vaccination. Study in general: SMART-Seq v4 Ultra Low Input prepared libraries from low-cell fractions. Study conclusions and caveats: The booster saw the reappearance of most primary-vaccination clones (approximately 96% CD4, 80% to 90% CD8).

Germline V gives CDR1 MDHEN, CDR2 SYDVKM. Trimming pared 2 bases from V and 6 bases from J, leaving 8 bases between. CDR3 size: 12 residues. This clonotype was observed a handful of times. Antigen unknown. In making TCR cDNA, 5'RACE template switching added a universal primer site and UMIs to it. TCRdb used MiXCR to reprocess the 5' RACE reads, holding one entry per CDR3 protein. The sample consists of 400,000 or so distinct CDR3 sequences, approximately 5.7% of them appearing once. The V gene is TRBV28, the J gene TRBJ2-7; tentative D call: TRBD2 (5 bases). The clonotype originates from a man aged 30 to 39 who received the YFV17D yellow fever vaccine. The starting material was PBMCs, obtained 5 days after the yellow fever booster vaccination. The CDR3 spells CASSLEGGEQYF. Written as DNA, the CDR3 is TGTGCCAGCAGTTTAGAGGGCGGCGAGCAGTACTTC.